This TCR beta chain was documented in a study of CD8 T cells in ankylosing spondylitis (TCRdb year 2017). In terms of the full investigation: The study set out to find disease-linked TCR variants by profiling T cell receptor beta repertoires in ankylosing spondylitis patients and healthy donors. The full study cohort comprised 25 ankylosing spondylitis patients and approximately 100 healthy donors. Samples of peripheral blood were taken, and for ankylosing spondylitis patients, synovial fluid was collected as well.

TCRdb shows the sequencer as Illumina HiSeq 2500. Quantitative 5'-RACE with molecular barcodes was the method used to prepare the TCR beta libraries. On the authors' methods: To identify disease-linked TCR variants, a new computational method was used, one built on a probabilistic model of VDJ rearrangement. TCRdb reanalyzed the raw reads on its own, using fastp at Q25 for trimming and MiXCR for clone calling, and kept in-frame beta chains. When rows share a CDR3 protein, they turn into one entry using the most common DNA and genes. The V and J calls were not made by the authors but by TCRdb's processing. Here the sample has 250,000 to 400,000 distinct CDR3 sequences; under 14% occur a single time. The ten largest clones take up roughly 9.1% of the sample. The V and J ends are trimmed by 7 bases and 4 bases, leaving 13 bases between them. Via the germline V gene, CDR1 is ENHRY and CDR2 SYGVKD. The CDR3 covers 13 residues, taking in both the cysteine and the phenylalanine. The kept DNA is CDR3 alone, 39 bases in frame from the first base.

Ten or more counts support this clonotype. There is no known antigen for this receptor. No much larger clone is present one base from it, and per-base qualities are unavailable. What the study reported, not specific to this receptor: Blood from ankylosing spondylitis patients appeared to be characterized by a TCR beta motif made up of seven or eight highly homologous amino acid variants. Some of the motif variants had been reported before in the synovial fluid and blood of reactive arthritis patients, a finding that suggests common disease-initiation mechanisms. The disease-linked clones showed a CD8+ phenotype and occurred at relatively low frequencies in peripheral blood. The disease-linked clones were reported as significantly enriched in matched synovial fluid samples from ankylosing spondylitis patients.

The V gene is TRBV10-3 and the J gene is TRBJ1-1; TRBD1 is perhaps the D gene, given 6 matching bases. Specimen: blood, either unsorted or a sorted T cell fraction (not recorded which). This TCR derives from a female donor with ankylosing spondylitis or in good health (not recorded which). The CDR3 has the sequence CAIMGGQGTEAFF. The bases are TGTGCCATCATGGGGGGGCAGGGCACTGAAGCTTTCTTT.